This T cell receptor (beta chain) derives from a study of blood T cell repertoires in COVID-19. Authors' analysis steps: Estimates of nucleated cell counts were drawn from the amplification of reference gene primers. Measured with immunoSEQ multiplex PCR; TCRdb has only the in-frame clones, and not every one. V, J and clone size were drawn from that table, and D and trimming were deduced from the DNA. The table shows 200,000 to 250,000 clones, with roughly four fifths occurring only once. Cohorts were based on clinical histories the participants reported. Cohort 3 recovery required two negative PCRs, clearance, or symptom resolution. V lost 5 bases and J lost 3; bases outside the gene matches: 1. The germline CDR1 and CDR2 sequences are SGHRS and YFSETQ. The CDR3 totals 12 residues.

This sequence was found in an older woman who had recovered from COVID-19. The sequenced sample was PBMCs or T cells enriched from blood (not recorded which). The V and J genes are TRBV5-1 and TRBJ1-1, with 7 positions matching TRBD1. CDR3 loop: CASRTGDTEAFF. The CDR3 nucleotides are TGCGCCAGCAGAACAGGGGACACTGAAGCTTTCTTT.